This T cell receptor (beta chain) was recovered during a study of blood T cell repertoires in COVID-19. The method was immunoSEQ multiplex PCR; TCRdb's version includes in-frame clones alone and lacks a portion of them. The sample has nearly 350,000 clones; about 90% are singletons. The germline V and J ends were trimmed by 6 bases and 6 bases, with 10 bases remaining between them. The germline V gene has CDR1 SGHNT and CDR2 YENEEA. The CDR3 sequence is 12 residues long. The receptor was derived from a woman aged 18 to 35 who had recovered from COVID-19. The sample comprised peripheral blood. The V and J genes are TRBV11-3 and TRBJ2-3, with D possibly matching TRBD1 (5 bases). As DNA, the CDR3 is TGTGCCAGCAGGTTGGGGCGGGATACGCAGTATTTT. Translating it yields CASRLGRDTQYF. Supplemented by reference TRBV11-3 and TRBJ2-3, the full variable domain reads EAGVVQSPRYKIIEKKQPVAFWCNPISGHNTLYWYLQNLGQGPELLIRYENEEAVDDSQLPKDRFSAERLKGVDSTLKIQPAELGDSAVYLCASRLGRDTQYFGPGTRLTVL.